The 5 T cell receptor beta chains given below trace back to one sample, sequenced in a study of OX40 agonist ivuxolimab in advanced cancers. TCRdb's table, derived via immunoSEQ multiplex PCR, lists solely in-frame clones and lacks some. Of tens of thousands of clones detected, 89% appear once; the ten largest clones hold about 0.2%. Material: CD4+ or CD8+ T cells sorted from blood, obtained in a trial of the OX40 agonist ivuxolimab. Receptors originate from an adult with an advanced solid tumor such as melanoma, head and neck, liver or kidney cancer.

This clone has only a few counts. The CDR3 coding sequence is TGTGCCAGCAGTGAGGGTTCTCGTATGGATGAGCAGTTCTTC. Amino acids: CASSEGSRMDEQFF. This chain links TRBV6-5 with TRBJ2-1; a possible D gene is TRBD2 (5 bases). The V end was cut by 5 bases, the J end by 8 bases, with 16 bases between. This CDR3 region has 14 residues. Germline lookup yields CDR1 MNHEY and CDR2 SVGAGI.

The CDR3: CASRRIPEGGDYGYTF. The CDR3 nucleotides are TGTGCCAGCAGACGGATCCCGGAGGGTGGAGACTATGGCTACACCTTC. The genes are TRBV6-6 and TRBJ1-2; D not resolved. Germline assignment: CDR1 MNHNY and CDR2 SVGAGI (reference sequence). Trimming cost V 6 bases and J 3 bases, with 20 bases left between them. The CDR3 loop spans 16 amino acids.

The gene calls are TRBV10-3 and TRBJ2-1, with D maybe TRBD2 (5 bases). V shed 0 bases and J shed 3 bases, with 9 bases lying between them. There are 15 residues in the CDR3. Germline CDR1 reads ENHRY; CDR2 reads SYGVKD. CDR3 sequence reads: CAISESSGSYNEQFF. The CDR3 coding sequence is TGTGCCATCAGTGAGTCTTCGGGGAGCTACAATGAGCAGTTCTTC.

This chain joins TRBV7-8 and TRBJ1-2; 8 bases are a match to TRBD1. The CDR3 contains 17 residues. J was trimmed by 3 bases and V by 1 base; bases with no gene match: 10. Germline V lookup: CDR1 SGHVS, CDR2 FQNEAQ. CDR3 loop: CASSLVLRTGPHYGYTF. The CDR3 DNA reads TGTGCCAGCAGCTTAGTCCTCAGGACAGGGCCCCACTATGGCTACACCTTC. Supplemented by reference TRBV7-8 and TRBJ1-2, the full variable domain reads GAGVSQSPRYKVAKRGQDVALRCDPISGHVSLFWYQQALGQGPEFLTYFQNEAQLDKSGLPSDRFFAERPEGSVSTLKIQRTQQEDSAVYLCASSLVLRTGPHYGYTFGSGTRLTVV.

The chain combines TRBV7-6 with TRBJ2-7; 7 bases line up with TRBD2. CDR1 and CDR2 (germline): SGHVS, FNYEAQ. Losses at the gene ends were 5 bases for V and 6 bases for J; bases not matched to a gene: 4. The CDR3 totals 12 residues. CDR3 sequence reads: CASSPPGGEQYF. The CDR3, as DNA: TGTGCCAGCAGCCCTCCGGGGGGCGAGCAGTACTTC.